Reported below is one TCR beta chain. This clonotype was seen more than once but under ten times. No cognate antigen has been identified for it. No qualities accompany the bases; no much larger clone lies one base away. V is clipped by 1 base and J by 8 bases, and the sequence between their germline boundaries is 12 bases long. Measured from the cysteine to the phenylalanine, the CDR3 is 13 residues long. Only the CDR3 DNA is retained, 39 bases long and in frame from the first base. The germline V gene (reference sequence) specifies DFQATT as CDR1 and SNEGSKA as CDR2. This record comes from a study of CD8 T cells in ankylosing spondylitis (dated by TCRdb to the late 2010s). About the investigation overall: The study set out to find disease-linked TCR variants by profiling T cell receptor beta repertoires in ankylosing spondylitis patients and healthy donors. Samples of peripheral blood were taken, and for ankylosing spondylitis patients, synovial fluid was collected as well. The whole study cohort included some 100 healthy donors and some 27 ankylosing spondylitis patients. The paper as a whole reports these results and caveats: The disease-linked clones showed a CD8+ phenotype and occurred at relatively low frequencies in peripheral blood. According to the report, matched synovial fluid samples from ankylosing spondylitis patients were significantly enriched for the disease-linked clones. Some motif variants had previously been reported in the synovial fluid and blood of reactive arthritis patients, which suggests shared mechanisms of disease initiation. A TCR beta motif of fewer than 10 highly homologous amino acid variants appeared characteristic of blood from ankylosing spondylitis patients.

TCRdb records Illumina HiSeq 2500 as the sequencer. Quantitative 5'-RACE with molecular barcodes was the method used to prepare the TCR beta libraries. Under the source paper's analysis protocol: To identify disease-linked TCR variants, a new computational method was used, one built on a probabilistic model of VDJ rearrangement. Starting from the raw public reads, TCRdb applied fastp trimming at Q25, assembled clones with MiXCR and retained in-frame beta chains. Each entry is one CDR3 protein sequence, shown with its most common DNA and genes. TCRdb, rather than the study authors, made the V and J calls. The sample records hundreds of thousands of distinct CDR3 sequences, 7.5% to 9% of which are singletons. The top ten clones comprise under 7.5% of the sample.

This chain is built from TRBV20-1 and TRBJ2-1, with the identity of the D gene unclear. Material for sequencing was blood, either unsorted or a sorted T cell fraction (not recorded which). The sequence came from a male donor with ankylosing spondylitis or in good health (not recorded which). The CDR3 has the sequence CSARGRPSDEQFF. The nucleotide sequence reads as follows: TGCAGTGCTAGAGGGCGGCCGTCGGATGAGCAGTTCTTC.